This T cell receptor (beta chain) was identified during a study of blood T cells in healthy people across ages. A second about 7 to 12 cycle PCR used barcoded and J-beta primers. TCRdb independently ran MiXCR on the 5' RACE reads; one entry per CDR3 protein. Of under 1,000,000 distinct CDR3 sequences in the sample, under 40% are singletons; the top ten hold 10% to 15%. The individuals who served as donors were healthy Caucasians living in Russia, aged roughly 6 to 100. Per-sample PBMC isolation yielded at least 6.5 million cells. On this clonotype: Its antigen remains unidentified.

Findings of the study overall: Naive and antigen-experienced cells were not separated, limiting conclusive comparison. Strong correlation was found linking TCR beta diversity to naive T cell percentage.

The CDR3 has 16 amino acids. Germline values: CDR1 MNHNY, CDR2 SVGAGI (reference sequence). Trimming stripped 2 bases from V and 2 bases from J, with 14 bases between. V gene TRBV6-6 combines with J gene TRBJ2-3; D is unclear. The source is a man between 18 and 29 years old in good health. Sequencing input: blood. CDR3 sequence reads: CASSYQDPLNTDTQYF. In DNA, the CDR3 is TGTGCCAGCAGTTACCAAGACCCCCTGAACACAGATACGCAGTATTTT.